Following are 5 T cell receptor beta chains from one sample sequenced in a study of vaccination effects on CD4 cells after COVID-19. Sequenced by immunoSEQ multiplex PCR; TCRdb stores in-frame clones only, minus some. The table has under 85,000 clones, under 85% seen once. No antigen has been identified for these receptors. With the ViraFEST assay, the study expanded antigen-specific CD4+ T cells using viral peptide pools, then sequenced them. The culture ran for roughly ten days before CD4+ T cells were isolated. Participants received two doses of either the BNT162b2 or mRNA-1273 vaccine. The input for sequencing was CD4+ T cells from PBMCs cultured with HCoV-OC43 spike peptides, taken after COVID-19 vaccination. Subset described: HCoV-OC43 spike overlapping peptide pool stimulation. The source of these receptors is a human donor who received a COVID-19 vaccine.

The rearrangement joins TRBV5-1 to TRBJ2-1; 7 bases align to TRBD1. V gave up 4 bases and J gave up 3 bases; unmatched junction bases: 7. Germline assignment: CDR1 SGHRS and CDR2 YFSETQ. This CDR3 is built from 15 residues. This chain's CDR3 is CASSPQGGDYNEQFF. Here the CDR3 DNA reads TGCGCCAGCAGCCCCCAAGGGGGCGACTACAATGAGCAGTTCTTC.

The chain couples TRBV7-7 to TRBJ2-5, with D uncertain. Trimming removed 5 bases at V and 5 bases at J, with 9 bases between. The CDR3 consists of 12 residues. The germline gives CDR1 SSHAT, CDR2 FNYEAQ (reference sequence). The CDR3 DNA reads TGTGCCAGCAGCCCCCTAGGGGAGACCCAGTACTTC. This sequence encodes CASSPLGETQYF.

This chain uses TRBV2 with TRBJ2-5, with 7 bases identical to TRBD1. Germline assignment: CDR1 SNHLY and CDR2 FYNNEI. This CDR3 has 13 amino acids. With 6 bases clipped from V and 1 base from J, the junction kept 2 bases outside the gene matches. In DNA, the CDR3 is TGTGCCAGCAGGCACAGGGGCCAAGAGACCCAGTACTTC. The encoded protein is CASRHRGQETQYF. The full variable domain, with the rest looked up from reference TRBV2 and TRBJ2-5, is EPEVTQTPSHQVTQMGQEVILRCVPISNHLYFYWYRQILGQKVEFLVSFYNNEISEKSEIFDDQFSVERPDGSNFTLKIRSTKLEDSAMYFCASRHRGQETQYFGPGTRLLVL.

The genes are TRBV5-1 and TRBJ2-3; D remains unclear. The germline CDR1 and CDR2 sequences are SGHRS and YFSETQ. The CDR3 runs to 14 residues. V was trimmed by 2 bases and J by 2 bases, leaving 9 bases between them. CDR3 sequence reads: CASSLGSHTDTQYF. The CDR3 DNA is TGCGCCAGCAGCTTAGGGTCCCACACAGATACGCAGTATTTT.

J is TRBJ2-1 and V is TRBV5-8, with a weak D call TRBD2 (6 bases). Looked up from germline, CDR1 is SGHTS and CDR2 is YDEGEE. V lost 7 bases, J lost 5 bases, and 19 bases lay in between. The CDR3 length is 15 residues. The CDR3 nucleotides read TGTGCCAGCCCTAGGACTACCTTTGGAAACAATGAGCAGTTCTTC. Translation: CASPRTTFGNNEQFF.